This entry features one T cell receptor beta chain sequence. Its antigen is not identified. Data came from immunoSEQ multiplex PCR; TCRdb stores just in-frame clones and leaves some out. The sample contains about 120,000 clones, roughly 95% of which appear only once. Trimming at V came to 1 base and at J to 4 bases, leaving 8 bases not matched to a gene. Germline V gene data show CDR1 as SEHNR and CDR2 as FQNEAQ (reference sequence). The CDR3 extends over 16 amino acids. This sample stems from a study of siplizumab effects on memory and regulatory T cells. Study-wide results and limits: The Treg-derived share of mappable alloreactive CD4+ clones averaged roughly 64% with siplizumab and 26.9% in controls. Only a minor fraction of alloreactive clones mapped to unstimulated subsets. A major contribution to the alloresponse seemed to be made by naive T cells, which seemed more diverse than memory cells. Suppressive activity of Tregs proliferating in siplizumab cultures remained unconfirmed.

Sequences were obtained from non-Treg CD4+ T cells sorted from blood. The chain is built from TRBV7-9 and TRBJ1-1; 8 bases match TRBD1. This TCR was recovered from a human donor in good health. The CDR3 nucleotides read TGTGCCAGCAGCTTAGGGACAGGGAGGGGGAGCACTGAAGCTTTCTTT. It translates to CASSLGTGRGSTEAFF.